These 4 T cell receptor beta chains came from one sample sequenced in a study of CD8+CD57+ T cells in acquired aplastic anemia. The study profiled TCR beta VDJ and CDR3 using genomic DNA as template. TCRdb processed the reads anew with MiXCR; each CDR3 protein has one entry. This sample has 130,000 or so distinct CDR3 sequences, with roughly 40% found just once. Sequencing was carried out using sorted CD4+, CD8+, or CD8+CD57+ T cells (not recorded which) from PBMCs. These receptors all stem from a human donor in good health, serving as a control.

The genes are TRBV19 and TRBJ2-1; 10 nucleotides match TRBD1. This CDR3 has 12 residues. Germline CDR1 LNHDA, CDR2 SQIVND (reference sequence). Trimming cost V 11 bases and J 6 bases; bases outside gene matches: 4. Here the CDR3 DNA reads TGTGCCTCGCGGACAGGGGGCAATGAGCAGTTCTTC. Its protein product is CASRTGGNEQFF.

DNA for the CDR3: TGTGCCAGCAGCCAATTTTCTTCCGAGCAGTACTTC. Amino acids: CASSQFSSEQYF. The rearrangement links TRBV7-2 to TRBJ2-7; no clear D. CDR3 size: 12 residues. Trimming left V 5 bases short and J 6 bases short, with 11 bases between. Germline lookup yields CDR1 SGHTA and CDR2 FQGNSA.

This clonotype appeared many times. This chain links TRBV10-3 with TRBJ2-7; 10 bases agree with TRBD1. Germline-derived CDR1 and CDR2 are ENHRY and SYGVKD. The CDR3 has 15 amino acids. V lost 3 bases and J lost 5; bases outside the gene matches: 7. CDR3 sequence (DNA): TGTGCCATCAGTGAACTTGACAGGGGGCCTGACGAGCAGTACTTC. Residues: CAISELDRGPDEQYF.

This clonotype was seen many times. The V gene is TRBV9, the J gene TRBJ2-3; 8 bases map to TRBD2. Germline trimming cut 3 bases from V and 1 base from J; bases unmatched to any gene: 13. CDR1 and CDR2 (germline): SGDLS, YYNGEE. The CDR3 length is 18 residues. CDR3 sequence reads: CASSAGLTTSGRTDTQYF. CDR3 DNA sequence: TGTGCCAGCAGCGCAGGTCTTACTACTAGCGGTCGCACAGATACGCAGTATTTT. The entire variable domain, with the rest obtained from reference TRBV9 and TRBJ2-3, is as follows: DSGVTQTPKHLITATGQRVTLRCSPRSGDLSVYWYQQSLDQGLQFLIQYYNGEERAKGNILERFSAQQFPDLHSELNLSSLELGDSALYFCASSAGLTTSGRTDTQYFGPGTRLTVL.